The next 20 T cell receptor beta chains were all read from a single sample in a study of T cells in Graves' hyperthyroidism and ophthalmopathy. TCR beta CDR3 region amplification was performed from RNA transcripts. When the TCR CDR3 underwent first-round RT-PCR, the HTBI primer set was used. In TCRdb, the multiplex PCR reads were re-called with MiXCR into one record per CDR3 protein. Among roughly 380,000 distinct CDR3 sequences listed, 19% were seen once. The sample comprised blood. All receptors come from a woman younger than 35 with Graves' hyperthyroidism.

The chain uses TRBV19 and TRBJ2-7, with D perhaps matching TRBD2 (6 bases). The CDR3 runs 15 residues. The germline V gene encodes CDR1 LNHDA and CDR2 SQIVND (reference sequence). V lost 5 bases to trimming and J lost 2 bases, with 16 bases between them. CDR3 nucleotides: TGTGCCAGTAGTCCCAGAGGGACTGGGCCCTACGAGCAGTACTTC. Amino acid sequence: CASSPRGTGPYEQYF.

At least ten counts were recorded for this clonotype. The chain employs TRBV13 and TRBJ2-7, with D perhaps TRBD2 (6 bases). The germline V gene has CDR1 PRHDT and CDR2 FYEKMQ (reference sequence). This CDR3 is 16 amino acids long. V lost 2 bases, J lost 2 bases, and 16 bases lay in between. The CDR3, as DNA: TGTGCCAGCAGCTTAACCGGGACTCGTGGGGCCTACGAGCAGTACTTC. Encoded protein: CASSLTGTRGAYEQYF.

This clonotype was seen ten or more times. The chain recombines TRBV2 with TRBJ1-2, with 7 bases matching TRBD1. The CDR3 loop spans 13 amino acids. The V gene's germline CDR1 is SNHLY and CDR2 FYNNEI. V shed 10 bases and J 4 bases; nucleotides not matched to a gene: 9. The CDR3 bases are TGTGCCACTACAGGGGATCTCCTCTATGGCTACACCTTC. It codes for CATTGDLLYGYTF.

The chain combines TRBV13 with TRBJ1-2; 7 nucleotides align to TRBD1. CDR1 and CDR2 (germline): PRHDT, FYEKMQ (reference sequence). V shed 4 bases and J 4 bases; nucleotides not matched to a gene: 6. The CDR3 is 14 residues long. DNA for the CDR3: TGTGCCAGCAGCTCAGACAGGGTCGGCTATGGCTACACCTTC. Its translation is CASSSDRVGYGYTF.

This clonotype was seen at least ten times. This chain joins TRBV2 and TRBJ1-3; D is unclear. The CDR3 extends over 12 amino acids. The V end lost 7 bases, the J end lost 0 bases, and 4 bases lay between the germline ends. The germline CDR1 and CDR2 sequences are SNHLY and FYNNEI. This CDR3 is CASTSSGNTIYF. CDR3 bases: TGTGCCAGCACCAGCTCTGGAAACACCATATATTTT.

This clonotype was detected ten times or more. V is TRBV2 and J is TRBJ2-7; 7 bases fit TRBD1. This CDR3 has 13 residues. J was trimmed by 5 bases and V by 8 bases; bases with no gene match: 9. The germline CDR1 and CDR2 sequences are SNHLY and FYNNEI. The CDR3 sequence: CASRQGPRDEQYF. The CDR3 nucleotides read TGTGCCAGCCGACAGGGCCCTCGGGACGAGCAGTACTTC.

This clonotype was found many times. This chain joins TRBV11-2 and TRBJ1-1; the D is unclear. The germline V gene encodes CDR1 SGHAT and CDR2 FQNNGV. The V and J ends lost 0 bases and 0 bases respectively, with 5 bases between them. The CDR3 is 14 residues long. This CDR3 reads CASSLDLVNTEAFF. The CDR3 coding sequence is TGTGCCAGCAGCTTAGATCTAGTGAACACTGAAGCTTTCTTT.

The CDR3 sequence: CASSRGGDPAYQETQYF. For the CDR3, the DNA is TGTGCCAGCAGCAGGGGAGGGGACCCAGCTTACCAAGAGACCCAGTACTTC. V usage is TRBV7-8 and J usage is TRBJ2-5; 7 bases match TRBD2. Looked up from germline, CDR1 is SGHVS and CDR2 is FQNEAQ. CDR3 size: 17 residues. J gave up 0 bases and V 5 bases, and 12 bases lay outside the gene matches.

At least ten counts were recorded for this clonotype. The rearrangement links TRBV5-6 to TRBJ2-2, with TRBD2 as a possible D gene (6 bases). With 2 bases removed from V and 5 bases from J, the gap between germline ends came to 13 bases. Germline assignment: CDR1 SGHDT and CDR2 YYEEEE. This CDR3 contains 15 residues. CDR3 residues: CASSFAPTRTGELFF. CDR3 sequence (DNA): TGTGCCAGCAGCTTCGCACCGACTAGAACCGGGGAGCTGTTTTTT.

This chain links TRBV7-9 with TRBJ1-1; a weak D match, TRBD1 (6 bases). Looked up from germline, CDR1 is SEHNR and CDR2 is FQNEAQ (reference sequence). This CDR3 contains 13 residues. The V end lost 7 bases, the J end lost 7 bases, and 16 bases lay between the germline ends. CDR3 amino acids: CASTSGTLGEAFF. CDR3 DNA sequence: TGTGCCAGCACCTCCGGGACATTGGGTGAAGCTTTCTTT.

This clonotype was counted ten times or more. This sequence joins TRBV12-3 or TRBV12-4 and TRBJ1-1; D not resolved. V dropped 3 bases and J dropped 1 base, with 3 bases sitting between them. The CDR3 is 12 residues long. CDR3 coding DNA: TGTGCCAGCAGTTTCGGGAACACTGAAGCTTTCTTT. This encodes CASSFGNTEAFF.

This clonotype has a count of ten or more. The chain links TRBV4-1 to TRBJ1-2, with D maybe TRBD1 (6 bases). Trimming left V 1 base short and J 0 bases short, with 15 bases between. The CDR3 extends over 17 amino acids. Germline V gives CDR1 MGHRA, CDR2 YSYEKL. In DNA form, the CDR3 reads TGCGCCAGCAGCCAAGTAATTCCAAGGACAGCTAACTATGGCTACACCTTC. It translates to CASSQVIPRTANYGYTF.

This clonotype showed up many times. The CDR3 ends on some other residue instead of the conserved phenylalanine or tryptophan, so this is likely a read error. V and J are TRBV6-1 and TRBJ2-7; D is perhaps TRBD2 (5 bases). The CDR3 contains 14 residues. Trimming shortened V by 1 base and J by 1 base, and 8 bases separated the two germline ends. CDR1 is MNHNS and CDR2 is SASEGT in the germline V gene. The CDR3 DNA follows: TGTGCCAGCAGTGAAGGGACTCGATCCTACGAGCAGTACCTC. It encodes CASSEGTRSYEQYL.

This clonotype appeared many times. The rearrangement uses TRBV7-2 and TRBJ1-1; no firm D call. Trimming shortened V by 2 bases and J by 4 bases, and 8 bases separated the two germline ends. CDR3 size: 13 residues. CDR1 SGHTA and CDR2 FQGNSA come from the germline V gene. The DNA for the CDR3 is TGTGCCAGCAGCTTATTGATTTTCACTGAAGCTTTCTTT. The encoded protein is CASSLLIFTEAFF.

This clonotype was seen ten or more times. The chain joins TRBV20-1 to TRBJ2-2, with 11 bases aligning to TRBD2. CDR1 DFQATT and CDR2 SNEGSKA come from the germline V gene (reference sequence). J gave up 7 bases and V 1 base, and 5 bases lay outside the gene matches. The CDR3 has 15 amino acids. CDR3 DNA: TGCAGTGCTAGAGGTCTAGCGGGGGGCAGCGGGGAGCTGTTTTTT. This gives the protein CSARGLAGGSGELFF.

This rearrangement joins TRBV4-1 to TRBJ2-2; TRBD2 matches at 9 bases. The CDR3 consists of 18 residues. V shed 1 base, J shed 0 bases, and the junction held 6 bases outside the gene matches. Germline V gives CDR1 MGHRA, CDR2 YSYEKL. The CDR3 sequence is CASSQGLRGGANTGELFF. DNA for the CDR3: TGCGCCAGCAGCCAAGGTCTGCGGGGGGGCGCGAACACCGGGGAGCTGTTTTTT.

The genes are TRBV7-2 and TRBJ2-7; 9 nucleotides align to TRBD1. This CDR3 has 15 residues. V was pared by 5 bases and J by 5 bases, with 10 bases of the junction left unmatched. Germline V gene sequence: CDR1 SGHTA, CDR2 FQGNSA. CDR3 protein: CASSRSTGGRNEQYF. In nucleotides, the CDR3 is TGTGCCAGCAGCCGATCCACAGGGGGCCGGAACGAGCAGTACTTC.

The chain is built from TRBV12-5 and TRBJ1-3; D remains unclear. Germline CDR1 reads LGHNT; CDR2 reads FRNRAP. The ends were cut back, 6 bases at V and 5 bases at J, with 11 bases in the middle. CDR3 length: 13 amino acids. CDR3 DNA sequence: TGTGCTAGTGGCTCGGAACGGCGAAACACCATATATTTT. This gives the protein CASGSERRNTIYF.

This rearrangement joins TRBV6-1 to TRBJ2-7; 9 nucleotides agree with TRBD2. Trimming cost V 4 bases and J 6 bases; bases outside gene matches: 4. CDR3 size: 13 residues. Germline lookup yields CDR1 MNHNS and CDR2 SASEGT. As DNA, the CDR3 is TGTGCCAGCAGTGCCGCGGGGGGGTCCGAGCAGTACTTC. As protein: CASSAAGGSEQYF.

This clonotype appeared many times. CDR3 nucleotides: TGTGCCAGCAGTTACCGGACAGGGAGCAATCAGCCCCAGCATTTT. Protein product: CASSYRTGSNQPQHF. This sequence joins TRBV28 and TRBJ1-5; 8 bases agree with TRBD1. The CDR3 covers 15 residues. V was pared by 4 bases and J by 1 base, with 3 bases of the junction left unmatched. Germline CDR1 and CDR2: MDHEN and SYDVKM.